This T cell receptor (beta chain) originates from a study of blood T cells in healthy people across ages. Study-level background: Researchers report that template switching captured about one barcoded beta molecule per two T cells.

It was with a sample-barcoded 5' primer and a J-beta primer mix that a second PCR of about 6 to 12 cycles was run. Tagging of each cDNA molecule was performed by a template-switch adaptor with 12 random nucleotides. CDR3-containing paired-end reads numbering at least 3 million came from each sample. TCRdb redid the calling of the 5' RACE reads with MiXCR, one entry per CDR3 protein. The repertoire holds fewer than 2 million distinct CDR3 sequences, with 35% to 50% as singletons. Aged roughly 6 to 100, donors were systemically healthy Caucasians from Russia. V shed 5 bases and J shed 0 bases, with 11 bases lying between them. CDR1 is SEHNR, CDR2 FQNEAQ, per germline (reference sequence). The CDR3 is made up of 16 amino acids.

The receptor comes from a human donor in good health. The chain combines TRBV7-9 with TRBJ2-6, with D unresolved. Sequenced input: blood. The CDR3 protein is CASSLRTSSGANVLTF. The CDR3 DNA reads as TGTGCCAGCAGCCTAAGGACCAGCTCTGGGGCCAACGTCCTGACTTTC.